This T cell receptor (beta chain) was captured by sequencing in a study of blood T cells in healthy people across ages. Next came a second PCR, run for about 7 to 12 cycles, which used a sample-barcoded 5' primer along with a J-beta primer mix. From the 5' RACE reads, TCRdb called clonotypes with MiXCR, one entry per CDR3 protein. The data hold 380,000 or so distinct CDR3 sequences, with approximately 51% observed a single time. Sequencing input: blood. This clonotype was obtained from a man in his 60s in good health.

CDR3 region: CASSRGHGQPQHF. CDR3 DNA sequence: TGTGCCAGCAGTCGGGGGCATGGTCAGCCCCAGCATTTT. The V and J genes are TRBV12-3 or TRBV12-4 and TRBJ1-5; D possibly corresponds to TRBD1 (6 bases). CDR3 length: 13 residues. V lost 5 bases and J lost 6, with 11 bases in between.